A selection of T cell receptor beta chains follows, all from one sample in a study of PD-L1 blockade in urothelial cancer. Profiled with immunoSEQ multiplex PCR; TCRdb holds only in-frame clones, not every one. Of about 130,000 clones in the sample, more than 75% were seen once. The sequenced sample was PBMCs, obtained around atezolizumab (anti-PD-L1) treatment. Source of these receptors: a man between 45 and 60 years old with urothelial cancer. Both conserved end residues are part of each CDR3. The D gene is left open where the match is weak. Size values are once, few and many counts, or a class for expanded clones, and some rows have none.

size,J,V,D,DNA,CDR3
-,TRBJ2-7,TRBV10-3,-,TGTGCCATCAGTGAGGGGACAAGAGGTCCCTACGAGCAGTACTTC,CAISEGTRGPYEQYF
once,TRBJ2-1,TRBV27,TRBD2,TGTGCCAGCAGCACAGGACTAGCGGGAGGCAATGAGCAGTTCTTC,CASSTGLAGGNEQFF
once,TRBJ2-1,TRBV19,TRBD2,TGTGCCAGTAGTACCCCCGGGGCTAGCGGGAGGGATGAGCAGTTCTTC,CASSTPGASGRDEQFF
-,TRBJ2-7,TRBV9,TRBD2,TGTGCCAGCAGCGTAGGCGGGAGGGCCCCCTACGAGCAGTACTTC,CASSVGGRAPYEQYF
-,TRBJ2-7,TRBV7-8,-,TGTGCCAGCAGCCGGGACTTCTACGAGCAGTACTTC,CASSRDFYEQYF
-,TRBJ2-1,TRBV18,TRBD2,TGTGCCAGCTCACCAGTCGTGTTAGCGGGAGGGCCAGGTCGGTACAATGAGCAGTTCTTC,CASSPVVLAGGPGRYNEQFF
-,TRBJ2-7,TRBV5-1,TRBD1,TGCGCCAGCAGCTTGGGTCAGGGGGTATCCTACGAGCAGTACTTC,CASSLGQGVSYEQYF
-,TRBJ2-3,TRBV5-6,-,TGTGCCAGCAGCTTGGATGCAGGGGGCACAGATACGCAGTATTTT,CASSLDAGGTDTQYF
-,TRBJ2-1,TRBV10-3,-,TGTGCCATCAAAACTAGGGACAATGAGCAGTTCTTC,CAIKTRDNEQFF
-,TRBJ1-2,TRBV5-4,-,TGTGCCAGCAGGTGGGGAGGGGAAACTAACTATGGCTACACCTTC,CASRWGGETNYGYTF
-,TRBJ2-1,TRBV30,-,TGTGCCTGGACAACAGGGAATGACAATGAGCAGTTCTTC,CAWTTGNDNEQFF